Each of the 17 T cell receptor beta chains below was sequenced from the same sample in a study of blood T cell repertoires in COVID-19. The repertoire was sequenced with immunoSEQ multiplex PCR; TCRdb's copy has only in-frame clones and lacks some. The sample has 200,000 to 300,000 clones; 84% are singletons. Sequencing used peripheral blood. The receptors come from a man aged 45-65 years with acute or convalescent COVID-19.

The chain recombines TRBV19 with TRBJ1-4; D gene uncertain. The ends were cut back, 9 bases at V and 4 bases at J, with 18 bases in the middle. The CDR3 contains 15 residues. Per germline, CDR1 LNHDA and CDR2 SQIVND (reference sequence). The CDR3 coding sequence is TGTGCCAGCCGGTATGGAGGAGGGAATAATGAAAAACTGTTTTTT. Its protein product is CASRYGGGNNEKLFF.

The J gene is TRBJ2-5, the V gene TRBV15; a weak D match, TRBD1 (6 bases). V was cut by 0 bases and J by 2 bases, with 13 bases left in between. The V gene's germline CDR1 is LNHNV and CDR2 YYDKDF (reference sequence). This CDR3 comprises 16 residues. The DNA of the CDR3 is TGTGCCACCAGCAGAGATAAGGGGGAACCGCAAGAGACCCAGTACTTC. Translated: CATSRDKGEPQETQYF.

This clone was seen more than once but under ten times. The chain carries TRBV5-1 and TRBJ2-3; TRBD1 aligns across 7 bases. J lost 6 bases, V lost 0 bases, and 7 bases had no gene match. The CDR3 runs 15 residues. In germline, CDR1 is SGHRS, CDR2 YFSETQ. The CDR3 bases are TGCGCCAGCAGCTTGGAACGGACAGGAAGGGATACGCAGTATTTT. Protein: CASSLERTGRDTQYF.

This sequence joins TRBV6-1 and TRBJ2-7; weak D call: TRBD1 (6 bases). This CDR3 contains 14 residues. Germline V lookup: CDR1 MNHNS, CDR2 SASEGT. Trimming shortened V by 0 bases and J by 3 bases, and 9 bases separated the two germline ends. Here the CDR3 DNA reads TGTGCCAGCAGTGAAGCACAGGGCAACTACGAGCAGTACTTC. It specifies CASSEAQGNYEQYF.

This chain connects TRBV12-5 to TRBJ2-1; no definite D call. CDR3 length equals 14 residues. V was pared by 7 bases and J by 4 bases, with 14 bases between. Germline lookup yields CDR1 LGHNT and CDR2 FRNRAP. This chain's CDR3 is CASVRPEAYNEQFF. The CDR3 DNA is TGTGCTAGTGTTCGCCCCGAAGCGTACAATGAGCAGTTCTTC.

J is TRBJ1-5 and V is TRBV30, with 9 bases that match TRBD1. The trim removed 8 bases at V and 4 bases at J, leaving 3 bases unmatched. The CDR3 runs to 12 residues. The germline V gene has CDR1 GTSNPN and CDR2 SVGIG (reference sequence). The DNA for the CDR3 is TGTGCCATCGGACAGGGGAATCAGCCCCAGCATTTT. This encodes CAIGQGNQPQHF.

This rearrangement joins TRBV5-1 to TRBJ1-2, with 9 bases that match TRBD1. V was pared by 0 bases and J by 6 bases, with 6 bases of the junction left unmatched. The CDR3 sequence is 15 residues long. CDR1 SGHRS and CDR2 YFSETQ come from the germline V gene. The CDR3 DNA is TGCGCCAGCAGCTTGGACGGGACAGGGAATGATGGCTACACCTTC. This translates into CASSLDGTGNDGYTF.

For the CDR3, the DNA is TGTGCCAGTAGTATCCAGGTTGGCCGCTACGAGCAGTACTTC. This encodes CASSIQVGRYEQYF. This chain joins TRBV19 and TRBJ2-7; D remains unclear. The CDR3 sequence is 14 residues long. Deletions cut 3 bases from V and 3 bases from J, with 12 bases between. CDR1 is LNHDA and CDR2 is SQIVND in the germline V gene (reference sequence).

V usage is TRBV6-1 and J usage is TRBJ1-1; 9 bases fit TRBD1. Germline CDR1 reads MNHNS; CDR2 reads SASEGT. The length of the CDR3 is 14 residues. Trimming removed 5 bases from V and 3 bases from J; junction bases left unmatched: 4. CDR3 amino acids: CASSSNRGHTEAFF. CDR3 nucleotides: TGTGCCAGCAGTTCCAACAGGGGGCACACTGAAGCTTTCTTT.

CDR3 coding DNA: TGTGCCAGCAGCTTAGGCGGCAGAATCACTGAAGCTTTCTTT. Translating gives CASSLGGRITEAFF. This chain uses TRBV11-3 with TRBJ1-1; D remains ambiguous. Germline lookup yields CDR1 SGHNT and CDR2 YENEEA. This CDR3 has 14 amino acids. V gave up 1 base and J gave up 4 bases, with 10 bases separating them.

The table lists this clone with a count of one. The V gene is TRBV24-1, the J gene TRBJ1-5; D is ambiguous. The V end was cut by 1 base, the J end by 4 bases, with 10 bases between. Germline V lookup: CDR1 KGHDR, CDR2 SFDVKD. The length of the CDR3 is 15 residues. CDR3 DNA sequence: TGTGCCACCAGTGATTTTAAGGGAGGTAATCAGCCCCAGCATTTT. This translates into CATSDFKGGNQPQHF.

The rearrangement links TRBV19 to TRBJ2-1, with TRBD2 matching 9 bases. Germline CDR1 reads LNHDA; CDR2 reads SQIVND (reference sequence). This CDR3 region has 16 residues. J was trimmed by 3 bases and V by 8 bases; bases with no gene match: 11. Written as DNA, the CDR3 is TGTGCCAGTTATACCGGGGGTAGCGGGGGCTACAATGAGCAGTTCTTC. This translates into CASYTGGSGGYNEQFF. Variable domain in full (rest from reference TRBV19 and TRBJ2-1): DGGITQSPKYLFRKEGQNVTLSCEQNLNHDAMYWYRQDPGQGLRLIYYSQIVNDFQKGDIAEGYSVSREKKESFPLTVTSAQKNPTAFYLCASYTGGSGGYNEQFFGPGTRLTVL.

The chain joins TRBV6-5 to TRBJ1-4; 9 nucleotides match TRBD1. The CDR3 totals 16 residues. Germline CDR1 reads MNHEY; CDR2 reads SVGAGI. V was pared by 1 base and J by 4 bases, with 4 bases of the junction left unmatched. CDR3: CASSYFKTGGNEKLFF. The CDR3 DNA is TGTGCCAGCAGTTACTTCAAGACAGGGGGTAATGAAAAACTGTTTTTT.

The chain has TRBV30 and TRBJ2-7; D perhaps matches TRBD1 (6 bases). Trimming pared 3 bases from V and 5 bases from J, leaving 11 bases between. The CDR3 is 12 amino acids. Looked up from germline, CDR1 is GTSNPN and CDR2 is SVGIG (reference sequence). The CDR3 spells CAWSSTGNEQYF. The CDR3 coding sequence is TGTGCCTGGAGCTCGACAGGAAACGAGCAGTACTTC.

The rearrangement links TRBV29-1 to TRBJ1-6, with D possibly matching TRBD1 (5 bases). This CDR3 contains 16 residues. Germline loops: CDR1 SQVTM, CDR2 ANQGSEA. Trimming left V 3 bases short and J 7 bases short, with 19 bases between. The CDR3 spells CSVDPRWRGPNSPLHF. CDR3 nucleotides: TGCAGCGTTGATCCACGTTGGAGGGGACCAAATTCACCCCTCCACTTT.

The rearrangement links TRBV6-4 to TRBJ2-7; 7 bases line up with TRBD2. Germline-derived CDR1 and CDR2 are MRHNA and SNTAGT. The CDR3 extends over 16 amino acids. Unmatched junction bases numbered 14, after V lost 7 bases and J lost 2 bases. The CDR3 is CASMRGSALNPYEQYF. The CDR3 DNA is TGTGCCAGCATGCGGGGGTCAGCGCTCAACCCCTACGAGCAGTACTTC.

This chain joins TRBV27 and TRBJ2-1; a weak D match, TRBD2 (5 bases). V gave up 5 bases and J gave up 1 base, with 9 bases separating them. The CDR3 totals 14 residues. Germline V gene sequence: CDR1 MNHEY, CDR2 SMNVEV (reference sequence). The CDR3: CASSIRGSYNEQFF. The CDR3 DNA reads TGTGCCAGCAGTATACGGGGTTCCTACAATGAGCAGTTCTTC.